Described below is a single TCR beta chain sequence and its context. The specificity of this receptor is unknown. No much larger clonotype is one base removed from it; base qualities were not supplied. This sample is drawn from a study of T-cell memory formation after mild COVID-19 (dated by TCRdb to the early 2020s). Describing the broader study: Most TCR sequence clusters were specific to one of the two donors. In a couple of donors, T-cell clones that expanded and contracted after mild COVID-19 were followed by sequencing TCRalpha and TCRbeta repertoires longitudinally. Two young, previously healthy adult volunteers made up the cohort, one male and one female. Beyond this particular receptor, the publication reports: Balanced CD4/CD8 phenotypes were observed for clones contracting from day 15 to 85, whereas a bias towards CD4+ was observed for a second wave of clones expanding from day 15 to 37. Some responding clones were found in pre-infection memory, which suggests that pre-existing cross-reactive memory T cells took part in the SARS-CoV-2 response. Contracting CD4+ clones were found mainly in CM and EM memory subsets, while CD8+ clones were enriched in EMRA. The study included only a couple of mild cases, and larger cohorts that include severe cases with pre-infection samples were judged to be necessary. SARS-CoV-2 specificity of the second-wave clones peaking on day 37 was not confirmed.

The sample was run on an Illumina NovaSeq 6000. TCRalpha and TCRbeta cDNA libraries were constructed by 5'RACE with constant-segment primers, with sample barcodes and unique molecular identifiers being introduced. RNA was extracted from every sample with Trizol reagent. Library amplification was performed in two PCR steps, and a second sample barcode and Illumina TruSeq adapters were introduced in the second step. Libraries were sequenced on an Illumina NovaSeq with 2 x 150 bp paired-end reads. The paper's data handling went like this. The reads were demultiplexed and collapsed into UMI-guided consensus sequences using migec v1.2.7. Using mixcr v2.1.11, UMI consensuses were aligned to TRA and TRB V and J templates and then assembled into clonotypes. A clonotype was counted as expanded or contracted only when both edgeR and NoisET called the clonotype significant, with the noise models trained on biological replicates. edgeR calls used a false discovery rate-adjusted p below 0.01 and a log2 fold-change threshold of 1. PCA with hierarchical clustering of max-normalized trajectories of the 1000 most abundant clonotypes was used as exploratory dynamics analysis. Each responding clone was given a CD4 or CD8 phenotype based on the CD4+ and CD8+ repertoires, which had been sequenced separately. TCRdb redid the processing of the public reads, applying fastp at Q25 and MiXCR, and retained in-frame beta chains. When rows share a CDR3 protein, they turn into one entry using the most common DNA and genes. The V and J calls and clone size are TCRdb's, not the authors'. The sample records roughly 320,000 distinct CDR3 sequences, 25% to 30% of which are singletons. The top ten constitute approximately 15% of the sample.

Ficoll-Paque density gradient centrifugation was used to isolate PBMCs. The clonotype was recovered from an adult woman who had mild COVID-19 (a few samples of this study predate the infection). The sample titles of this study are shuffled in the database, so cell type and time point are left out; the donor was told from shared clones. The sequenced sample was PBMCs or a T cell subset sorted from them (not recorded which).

The CDR3 reads CASSLGGLNEKLFF. The DNA reads TGCGCCAGCAGCTTGGGGGGCCTTAATGAAAAACTGTTTTTT. The V and J segments used are TRBV5-1 and TRBJ1-4, with a tentative D gene TRBD1 over 5 matching bases. According to the germline V gene, CDR1 reads SGHRS and CDR2 reads YFSETQ. The cysteine opens and the phenylalanine closes a CDR3 of 14 amino acids. The read is trimmed to its CDR3 DNA, 42 bases read in frame from base 1. The junction carries 7 bases between V and J, which are trimmed by 0 bases and 4 bases respectively.